The next 20 T cell receptor beta chains were all read from a single sample in a study of early T cells in non-severe SARS-CoV-2 infection. TCRdb re-derived calls from the 5' RACE reads in MiXCR, one entry per CDR3 protein. The table includes about 34,000 distinct CDR3 sequences, less than 8% detected once. The source material was whole blood. These receptors were obtained from an adult who was a healthcare worker with PCR-confirmed SARS-CoV-2 infection or an uninfected control (not recorded which).

This clonotype has a handful of counts. The chain is built from TRBV18 and TRBJ1-5, with 10 positions matching TRBD1. Germline V CDR1 and CDR2: KGHSH, LQKENI. The CDR3 has 15 amino acids. The V segment lost 8 bases and the J segment 3 bases; nucleotides outside the gene matches: 7. CDR3 sequence reads: CASQETGGPNQPQHF. The CDR3 nucleotides are TGTGCCAGCCAAGAGACAGGGGGCCCCAATCAGCCCCAGCATTTT.

This clonotype was seen repeatedly, ten times or more. The junction departs from germline at one end; a sequencing error may be responsible. V is TRBV7-2 and J is TRBJ2-5; D is possibly TRBD1 or TRBD2 (5 bases each). Germline values: CDR1 SGHTA, CDR2 FQGNSA. The CDR3 is 13 amino acids. The CDR3 sequence: CATSLGVQETQYF. DNA for the CDR3: TGTGCCACCAGCTTGGGGGTACAAGAGACCCAGTACTTC.

The sample holds many counts of this clonotype. The gene calls are TRBV15 and TRBJ2-3, with TRBD2 matching 10 bases. CDR1 LNHNV and CDR2 YYDKDF come from the germline V gene (reference sequence). V was pared by 5 bases and J by 4 bases, with 6 bases of the junction left unmatched. The CDR3 has 15 amino acids. The CDR3 DNA sequence: TGTGCCACCAGCTGGACTAGCGGTAGCTCAGATACGCAGTATTTT. It is translated as CATSWTSGSSDTQYF. The variable domain in full, with the rest retrieved from reference TRBV15 and TRBJ2-3, is DAMVIQNPRYQVTQFGKPVTLSCSQTLNHNVMYWYQQKSSQAPKLLFHYYDKDFNNEADTPDNFQSRRPNTSFCFLDIRSPGLGDTAMYLCATSWTSGSSDTQYFGPGTRLTVL.

This clonotype was detected ten times or more. The chain couples TRBV12-3 or TRBV12-4 to TRBJ1-2; 7 bases map to TRBD1. V lost 1 base and J lost 1; bases outside the gene matches: 6. The CDR3 totals 16 residues. The CDR3 is CASSLGTGQHNYGYTF. DNA of the CDR3: TGTGCCAGCAGTTTAGGTACGGGACAGCATAACTATGGCTACACCTTC.

As regards this clonotype: One base away lies a much larger clone, so this may be a sequencing read error. The chain couples TRBV5-1 to TRBJ2-1; a possible D gene is TRBD1 (6 bases). Looked up from germline, CDR1 is SGHRS and CDR2 is YFSETQ. The CDR3 contains 15 residues. The CDR3 loop reads CANSLEGGSYNEQFF. The CDR3 region has the DNA TGCGCCAACAGCTTGGAAGGGGGATCCTACAATGAGCAGTTCTTC.

In this sample, this clonotype turned up many times. The chain joins TRBV9 to TRBJ1-6; 9 positions agree with TRBD1. After removal of 6 bases from V and 7 bases from J, the junction contained 11 bases not matched to a gene. The CDR3 length is 16 residues. Germline V gene lookup returns CDR1 SGDLS and CDR2 YYNGEE. In nucleotides, the CDR3 is TGTGCCAGCACCCCTGGATGGGACAGGGTCAATTCACCCCTCCACTTT. Its protein is CASTPGWDRVNSPLHF.

This clonotype was recorded many times. This chain uses TRBV6-6 with TRBJ2-3; no clear D. The CDR3 sequence is 13 residues long. Trimming removed 6 bases at V and 0 bases at J, with 7 bases between. The germline V gene encodes CDR1 MNHNY and CDR2 SVGAGI (reference sequence). CDR3 DNA: TGTGCCAGCAGCACCTCTAGCACAGATACGCAGTATTTT. Amino acids: CASSTSSTDTQYF.

This clonotype was seen a few times. The chain links TRBV28 to TRBJ1-1; a weak D match, TRBD1 (5 bases). CDR1 and CDR2 from the germline V gene are MDHEN and SYDVKM. The CDR3 length is 15 residues. With 5 bases removed from V and 2 bases from J, the gap between germline ends came to 15 bases. The CDR3 nucleotides are TGTGCCAGCAGTCCCCTAGGGGCGGTTAACACTGAAGCTTTCTTT. Its protein is CASSPLGAVNTEAFF.

This clonotype has a count of ten or more. The chain recombines TRBV7-6 with TRBJ2-7; possible D gene TRBD2, 7 bases. Trimming left V 4 bases short and J 10 bases short, with 14 bases between. Germline lookup yields CDR1 SGHVS and CDR2 FNYEAQ. This CDR3 spans 12 amino acids. CDR3 sequence reads: CASSSEGGDQYF. For the CDR3, the DNA is TGTGCCAGCAGCTCAGAAGGGGGGGACCAGTACTTC.

This clonotype was found many times. The chain recombines TRBV4-3 with TRBJ2-5; TRBD1 or TRBD2 may be the D gene (5 bases each). Trimming pared 0 bases from V and 5 bases from J, leaving 13 bases between. CDR3 size: 15 residues. CDR1 is LGHNA and CDR2 is YSLEER in the germline V gene. The CDR3 sequence is CASSQDRDPGETQYF. The DNA of the CDR3 is TGCGCCAGCAGCCAAGATCGGGACCCGGGGGAGACCCAGTACTTC.

Many counts were recorded for this clonotype. CDR3 coding DNA: TGTGCCAGCAGCGTAGTAGGGACAGGGCTTGCTGGGGCCAACGTCCTGACTTTC. Translated: CASSVVGTGLAGANVLTF. J is TRBJ2-6 and V is TRBV9; 9 nucleotides agree with TRBD1. The CDR3 totals 18 residues. V shed 0 bases, J shed 2 bases, and the junction held 6 bases outside the gene matches. CDR1 is SGDLS, CDR2 YYNGEE, per germline.

This clonotype was recorded many times. CDR3 nucleotide sequence: TGCAGCGTTGAAGGGGGAAGGGGTGAGCAGTTCTTC. Translation: CSVEGGRGEQFF. The chain links TRBV29-1 to TRBJ2-1; TRBD1 might be the D (5 bases). The CDR3 has 12 amino acids. The V gene lost 1 base and the J gene lost 9 bases, with 10 bases spanning the gap. Germline assignment: CDR1 SQVTM and CDR2 ANQGSEA.

For this clonotype: Likely a read error: the CDR3 ends without its conserved phenylalanine or tryptophan. The chain recombines TRBV6-1 with TRBJ2-3; the D gene is possibly TRBD2 (5 bases). Germline assignment: CDR1 MNHNS and CDR2 SASEGT. This CDR3 contains 14 residues. Trimming took off 4 bases at V and 11 bases at J, with 19 bases between the two ends. The CDR3 nucleotides read TGTGCCAGCAGTGCCTCGCTAACTAGGCTAATGCAGTATCTT. The encoded protein is CASSASLTRLMQYL.

This clonotype was recorded at least ten times. The genes are TRBV19 and TRBJ1-5; unclear D gene. V shed 3 bases and J shed 3 bases, with 12 bases lying between them. The germline V gene has CDR1 LNHDA and CDR2 SQIVND (reference sequence). CDR3 length: 15 residues. CDR3 bases: TGTGCCAGTAGTATCGATGGAGAAATCAATCAGCCCCAGCATTTT. Encoded protein: CASSIDGEINQPQHF.

In its sample, this clonotype was seen many times. This chain links TRBV28 with TRBJ1-1; 7 bases match TRBD1. This CDR3 spans 16 amino acids. V lost 7 bases and J lost 0; bases outside the gene matches: 11. Germline-derived CDR1 and CDR2 are MDHEN and SYDVKM. CDR3 in amino acids: CASTIGTARMNTEAFF. Written as DNA, the CDR3 is TGTGCCAGCACCATCGGGACAGCCCGCATGAACACTGAAGCTTTCTTT.

This clonotype appeared many times. This chain links TRBV5-6 with TRBJ2-7, with TRBD1 as a possible D gene (5 bases). Germline lookup yields CDR1 SGHDT and CDR2 YYEEEE. Trimming took 3 bases from V and 4 from J, leaving 14 bases between them. The CDR3 covers 14 residues. The CDR3 DNA follows: TGTGCCAGCAGCTCCCTGCCTAGACAGTACGAGCAGTACTTC. This gives the protein CASSSLPRQYEQYF.

This clonotype was counted only a few times. The rearrangement joins TRBV3-1 to TRBJ2-3, with 9 bases matching TRBD2. The germline gives CDR1 LGHDT, CDR2 YNNKEL (reference sequence). With V trimmed by 8 bases and J by 6 bases, 3 bases remained unmatched. CDR3 length: 12 residues. CDR3 nucleotides: TGTGCCAGCGCGGGGGGGGCTGATACGCAGTATTTT. Protein: CASAGGADTQYF.

This clonotype has a count of ten or more. The chain employs TRBV7-6 and TRBJ2-5; possible D gene TRBD1, 6 bases. The germline V gene encodes CDR1 SGHVS and CDR2 FNYEAQ. The germline V and J ends were trimmed by 3 bases and 4 bases, with 12 bases remaining between them. The CDR3 loop spans 14 amino acids. For the CDR3, the DNA is TGTGCCAGCAGCTTCCAGACCAGGGGAGAGACCCAGTACTTC. Amino acids: CASSFQTRGETQYF. Supplemented by reference TRBV7-6 and TRBJ2-5, the full variable domain reads GAGVSQSPRYKVTKRGQDVALRCDPISGHVSLYWYRQALGQGPEFLTYFNYEAQQDKSGLPNDRFSAERPEGSISTLTIQRTEQRDSAMYRCASSFQTRGETQYFGPGTRLLVL.

The chain recombines TRBV30 with TRBJ2-1; 12 bases line up with TRBD2. The V gene end was trimmed by 0 bases and the J gene end by 9 bases; junction bases not matched to a gene: 6. The length of the CDR3 is 15 residues. Germline V gene sequence: CDR1 GTSNPN, CDR2 SVGIG (reference sequence). CDR3 sequence: CAWSVSLAGGREQFF. CDR3 DNA: TGTGCCTGGAGTGTTAGTCTAGCGGGGGGGCGTGAGCAGTTCTTC.

This clonotype was recorded at least ten times. The J gene is TRBJ2-1, the V gene TRBV5-4; D is perhaps TRBD1 or TRBD2 (5 bases each). CDR1 SGHNT and CDR2 YYREEE come from the germline V gene (reference sequence). The CDR3 covers 17 residues. With 1 base removed from V and 0 bases from J, the gap between germline ends came to 14 bases. CDR3 residues: CASSLPPGPGSYNEQFF. CDR3 DNA: TGTGCCAGCAGCTTGCCCCCGGGGCCGGGCTCCTACAATGAGCAGTTCTTC.